Included here is one T cell receptor beta chain sequence, with context. This sample stems from a study of T cell responses to AZD1222 COVID-19 vaccine. The V gene's germline CDR1 is MNHEY and CDR2 SVGEGT. The CDR3 covers 13 residues. V lost 4 bases, J lost 5 bases, and 8 bases lay in between. Using immunoSEQ multiplex PCR, the repertoire was profiled, and TCRdb retains in-frame clones only, with some absent. The repertoire holds 100,000 to 110,000 clones, with more than 75% as singletons. This specimen consisted of peripheral blood, obtained on day 0 of MenACWY control vaccination. The receptor comes from an adult in good health. The chain is built from TRBV6-2 or TRBV6-3 and TRBJ2-2, with D perhaps matching TRBD2 (5 bases). In DNA form, the CDR3 reads TGTGCCAGCAGTTTCCGGGGTACCGGGGAGCTGTTTTTT. Translating gives CASSFRGTGELFF.